Listed below are T cell receptor beta chains from one sample, sequenced in a study of beta chain features in type 1 diabetes. TCRdb's copy holds only in-frame clones and misses some; the assay was immunoSEQ multiplex PCR. Of 95,000 to 150,000 clones listed, about 17% are singletons. The sequenced sample was central memory CD4+ T cells from blood. These receptors were collected from a young man with type 1 diabetes. Each CDR3 is given with its conserved first and last residue. Each record gives: clone size, CDR3 length, J gene, D gene, V gene, CDR3 protein, CDR3 DNA. D genes are given only for firm matches. Clone size, where shown, is once, few, many, or a class for clones that have expanded.

>few|14|TRBJ2-7|TRBD1|TRBV15
CATSRDRTSYEQYF
TGTGCCACCAGCAGGGACAGGACCAGCTACGAGCAGTACTTC
>.|14|TRBJ1-1|.|TRBV11-1
CASSLRQGRTEAFF
TGTGCCAGCAGCTTAAGGCAGGGGAGGACTGAAGCTTTCTTT
>many|12|TRBJ2-5|.|TRBV29-1
CSVGTDQETQYF
TGCAGCGTTGGTACAGACCAAGAGACCCAGTACTTC
>.|10|TRBJ2-5|.|TRBV20-1
CSARAETQYF
TGCAGTGCTAGAGCGGAGACCCAGTACTTC
>few|15|TRBJ1-5|.|TRBV30
CAWSVQGVSNQPQHF
TGTGCCTGGAGTGTACAAGGGGTAAGCAATCAGCCCCAGCATTTT
>few|13|TRBJ1-2|.|TRBV29-1
CSVEDTDRYGYTF
TGCAGCGTTGAAGACACAGATCGATATGGCTACACCTTC
>few|16|TRBJ2-2|.|TRBV6-4
CASRPEQGGSTGELFF
TGTGCCAGCAGGCCCGAGCAGGGGGGAAGCACCGGGGAGCTGTTTTTT
>few|14|TRBJ2-7|.|TRBV7-2
CASSFPLPPYEQYF
TGTGCCAGCAGCTTCCCCCTGCCACCCTACGAGCAGTACTTC
>.|13|TRBJ1-2|TRBD1|TRBV28
CASSSGQGYGYTF
TGTGCCAGCAGCTCCGGACAGGGCTATGGCTACACCTTC
>.|15|TRBJ1-1|.|TRBV5-4
CASSLGTGQVTEAFF
TGTGCCAGCAGCTTGGGAACGGGGCAAGTCACTGAAGCTTTCTTT
>.|13|TRBJ1-6|TRBD1|TRBV6-1
CASIDRGNSPLHF
TGTGCCAGCATTGACAGGGGGAATTCACCCCTCCACTTT
>few|11|TRBJ1-6|.|TRBV6-6
CASRGNSPLHF
TGTGCCAGCAGAGGAAATTCACCCCTCCACTTT
>.|16|TRBJ1-2|.|TRBV7-9
CASSLGLDRSNYGYTF
TGTGCCAGCAGCTTGGGCCTAGACCGATCTAACTATGGCTACACCTTC